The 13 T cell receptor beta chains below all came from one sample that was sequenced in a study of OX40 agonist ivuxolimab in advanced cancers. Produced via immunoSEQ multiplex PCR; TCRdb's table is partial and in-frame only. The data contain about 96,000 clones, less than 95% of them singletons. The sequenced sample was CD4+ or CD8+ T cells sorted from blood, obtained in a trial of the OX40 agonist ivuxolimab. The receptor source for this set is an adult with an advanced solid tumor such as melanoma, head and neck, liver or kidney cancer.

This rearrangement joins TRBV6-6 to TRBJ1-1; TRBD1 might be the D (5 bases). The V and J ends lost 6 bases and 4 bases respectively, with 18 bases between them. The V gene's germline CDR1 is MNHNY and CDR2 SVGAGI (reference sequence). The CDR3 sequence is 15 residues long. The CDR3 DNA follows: TGTGCCAGCAGCCTTGGAGCTTGGGGGGGCACTGAAGCTTTCTTT. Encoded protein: CASSLGAWGGTEAFF.

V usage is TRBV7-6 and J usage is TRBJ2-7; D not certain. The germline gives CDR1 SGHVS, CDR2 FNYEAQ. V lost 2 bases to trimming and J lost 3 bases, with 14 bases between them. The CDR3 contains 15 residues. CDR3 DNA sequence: TGTGCCAGCAGCTTACGACCCGGTCGCGGCTACGAGCAGTACTTC. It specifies CASSLRPGRGYEQYF.

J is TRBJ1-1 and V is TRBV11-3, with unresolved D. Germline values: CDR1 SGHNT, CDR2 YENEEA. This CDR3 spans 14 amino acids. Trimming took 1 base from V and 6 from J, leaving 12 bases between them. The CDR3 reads CASSLGSTDPEAFF. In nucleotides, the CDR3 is TGTGCCAGCAGCTTAGGATCGACGGATCCTGAAGCTTTCTTT.

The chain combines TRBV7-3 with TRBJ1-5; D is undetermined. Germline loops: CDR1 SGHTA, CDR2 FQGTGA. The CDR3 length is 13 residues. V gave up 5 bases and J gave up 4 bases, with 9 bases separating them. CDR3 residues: CASSRGENQPQHF. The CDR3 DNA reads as TGTGCCAGCAGCCGCGGGGAGAATCAGCCCCAGCATTTT.

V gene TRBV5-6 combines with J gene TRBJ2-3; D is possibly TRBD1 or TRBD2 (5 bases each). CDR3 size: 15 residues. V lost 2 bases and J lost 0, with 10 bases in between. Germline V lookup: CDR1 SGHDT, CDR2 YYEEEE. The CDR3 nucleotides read TGTGCCAGCAGCTTAACGGGACCTAGCACAGATACGCAGTATTTT. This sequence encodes CASSLTGPSTDTQYF.

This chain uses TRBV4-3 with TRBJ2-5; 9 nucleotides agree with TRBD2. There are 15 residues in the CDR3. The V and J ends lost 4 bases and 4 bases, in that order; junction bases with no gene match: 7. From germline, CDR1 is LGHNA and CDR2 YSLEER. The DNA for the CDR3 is TGCGCCAGCAGCCGCGTAGCGGGAGAGGGAGAGACCCAGTACTTC. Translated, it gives CASSRVAGEGETQYF.

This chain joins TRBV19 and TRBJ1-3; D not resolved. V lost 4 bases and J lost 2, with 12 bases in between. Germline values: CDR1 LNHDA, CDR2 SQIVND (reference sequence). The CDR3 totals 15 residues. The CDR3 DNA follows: TGTGCCAGTAGTACGACCCGGGAAGCTGGAAACACCATATATTTT. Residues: CASSTTREAGNTIYF.

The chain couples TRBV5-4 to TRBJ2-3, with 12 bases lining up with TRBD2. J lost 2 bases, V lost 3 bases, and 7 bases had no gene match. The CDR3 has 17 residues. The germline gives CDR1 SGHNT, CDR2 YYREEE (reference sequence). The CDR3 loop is CASSSPGLAGLTDTQYF. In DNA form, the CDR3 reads TGTGCCAGCAGCTCCCCGGGACTAGCGGGCCTCACAGATACGCAGTATTTT.

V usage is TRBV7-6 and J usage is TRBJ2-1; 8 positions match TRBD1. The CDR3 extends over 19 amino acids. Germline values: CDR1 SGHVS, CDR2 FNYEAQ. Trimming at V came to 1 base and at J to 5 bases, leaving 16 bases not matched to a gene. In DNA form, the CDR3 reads TGTGCCAGCAGCTTAGTAGGGGTGGACAGGGCGGGTAGGGACAATGAGCAGTTCTTC. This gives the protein CASSLVGVDRAGRDNEQFF.

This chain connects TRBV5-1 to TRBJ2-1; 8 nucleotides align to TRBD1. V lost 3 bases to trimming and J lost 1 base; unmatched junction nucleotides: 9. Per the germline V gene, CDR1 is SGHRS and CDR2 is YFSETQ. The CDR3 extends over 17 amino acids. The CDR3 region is CASSSGQGGPSYNEQFF. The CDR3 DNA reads TGCGCCAGCAGCTCCGGACAGGGAGGCCCTTCCTACAATGAGCAGTTCTTC.

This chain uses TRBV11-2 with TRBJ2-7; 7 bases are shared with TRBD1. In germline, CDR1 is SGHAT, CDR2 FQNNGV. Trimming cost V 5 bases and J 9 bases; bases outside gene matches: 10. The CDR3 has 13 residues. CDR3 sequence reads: CASSPDRVRRQYF. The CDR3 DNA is TGTGCCAGCAGCCCAGACAGGGTTCGGAGGCAGTACTTC. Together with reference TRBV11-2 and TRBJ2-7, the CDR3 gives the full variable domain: EAGVAQSPRYKIIEKRQSVAFWCNPISGHATLYWYQQILGQGPKLLIQFQNNGVVDDSQLPKDRFSAERLKGVDSTLKIQPAKLEDSAVYLCASSPDRVRRQYFGPGTRLTVT.

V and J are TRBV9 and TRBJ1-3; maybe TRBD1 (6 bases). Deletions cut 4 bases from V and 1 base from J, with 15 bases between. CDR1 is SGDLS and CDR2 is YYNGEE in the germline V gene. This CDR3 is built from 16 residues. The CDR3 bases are TGTGCCAGCAGCAAGGGGGGGAGAGGATCTGGAAACACCATATATTTT. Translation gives CASSKGGRGSGNTIYF. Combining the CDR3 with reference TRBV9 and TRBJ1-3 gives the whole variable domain DSGVTQTPKHLITATGQRVTLRCSPRSGDLSVYWYQQSLDQGLQFLIQYYNGEERAKGNILERFSAQQFPDLHSELNLSSLELGDSALYFCASSKGGRGSGNTIYFGEGSWLTVV.

CDR3 DNA sequence: TGTGCCAGCATAAGGACCGGACGGATACCTGAAGCTTTCTTT. Translation gives CASIRTGRIPEAFF. The V call is TRBV6-1, the J call TRBJ1-1; the D is unclear. This CDR3 contains 14 residues. V was shortened by 7 bases and J by 6 bases, with 18 bases between the two germline ends. CDR1 and CDR2 from the germline V gene are MNHNS and SASEGT.